This T cell receptor (beta chain) derives from a study of T cells in localized non-small cell lung cancer. Study-level findings and limits: Tumor samples were not multi-region, leaving intratumor heterogeneity unexcluded.

The trim removed 10 bases at V and 6 bases at J, leaving 8 bases unmatched. The CDR3 loop spans 14 amino acids. CDR1 is ENHRY, CDR2 SYGVKD, per germline. Profiled with immunoSEQ multiplex PCR; TCRdb holds only in-frame clones, not every one. The repertoire has under 70,000 clones, roughly 90% of them found once; the top ten carry approximately 5.2%. This clone was seen more than once but under ten times. The target antigen is unknown. This receptor was identified in a woman between 35 and 70 years old with stage I lung adenocarcinoma. Material: peripheral blood, obtained before any cancer treatment. The chain uses TRBV10-3 and TRBJ1-6, with 8 nucleotides matching TRBD1. As DNA, the CDR3 is TGTGCCACCAGAGACAGGGGAGGTAATTCACCCCTCCACTTT. Translation: CATRDRGGNSPLHF.